Listed below are T cell receptor beta chains from one sample, sequenced in a study of T cell repertoires in cytomegalovirus infection. TCRdb reprocessed the reads with MiXCR, giving one entry per CDR3 protein. The data hold under 300,000 distinct CDR3 sequences, with under 25% observed a single time. Their antigens remain unidentified. Material: cultured PBMCs, obtained from culture after CMV antigen stimulation. The receptors come from a human donor in good health (CMV status not recorded). Some clones in this sample may be carry-over from other donors' samples. The CDR3 runs from the conserved cysteine through the conserved F or W. D genes are given only for firm matches. Clone size is shown for a subset of rows, as once, few, many or a class of expanded clone.

CDR3 protein,CDR3 DNA,clone size,J gene,D gene,V gene
CASSLGFRSNQPQHF,TGTGCCAGCAGCTTAGGCTTCAGAAGCAATCAGCCCCAGCATTTT,many,TRBJ1-5,-,TRBV7-2
CASSQGFRGVQPQHF,TGCGCCAGCAGCCAGGGATTTCGAGGGGTACAGCCCCAGCATTTT,-,TRBJ1-5,-,TRBV4-1
CASSQEIAGGLPDTQYF,TGTGCCAGCAGCCAAGAAATAGCGGGAGGGTTGCCAGATACGCAGTATTTT,-,TRBJ2-3,TRBD2,TRBV3-1
CASSTATGELFF,TGTGCCAGCTCAACAGCCACCGGGGAGCTGTTTTTT,-,TRBJ2-2,-,TRBV18
CASSLFGDAISGNTIYF,TGTGCCAGCAGCTTATTCGGCGATGCGATCTCTGGAAACACCATATATTTT,many,TRBJ1-3,-,TRBV7-2
CASSLGQFYGYTF,TGTGCCAGCAGCTTAGGACAGTTTTATGGCTACACCTTC,-,TRBJ1-2,-,TRBV7-9
CASSYLAGRFGETQYF,TGTGCCAGCAGTTACCTGGCGGGACGGTTTGGAGAGACCCAGTACTTC,few,TRBJ2-5,-,TRBV6-2/TRBV6-3
CASRTGGLNSPLHF,TGTGCCAGCAGAACAGGGGGTCTCAACTCACCCCTCCACTTT,-,TRBJ1-6,TRBD1,TRBV5-4
CAGKLAGAGANVLTF,TGTGCCGGAAAGCTAGCGGGAGCTGGGGCCAACGTCCTGACTTTC,many,TRBJ2-6,TRBD2,TRBV6-2/TRBV6-3
CASSALAGGPGETQYF,TGTGCCAGCAGCGCACTAGCGGGAGGGCCCGGGGAGACCCAGTACTTC,many,TRBJ2-5,TRBD2,TRBV7-2
CASTPGVTETQYF,TGTGCCAGCACACCGGGGGTTACGGAGACCCAGTACTTC,-,TRBJ2-5,-,TRBV12-3/TRBV12-4
CASSLEQGRQPQHF,TGTGCCAGCAGTTTAGAACAGGGGAGACAGCCCCAGCATTTT,-,TRBJ1-5,TRBD1,TRBV12-3/TRBV12-4
CASSLSAYYNEQFF,TGTGCCAGCAGTCTTAGCGCATACTACAATGAGCAGTTCTTC,many,TRBJ2-1,-,TRBV27
CASSGLGEETQYF,TGCGCCAGCAGCGGCCTAGGAGAAGAGACCCAGTACTTC,-,TRBJ2-5,-,TRBV5-1
CATSEGGSGYEQFF,TGTGCCACCAGTGAAGGCGGGAGCGGCTATGAGCAGTTCTTC,-,TRBJ2-1,TRBD2,TRBV24-1
CASNFGGKNTEAFF,TGTGCCAGCAATTTCGGGGGGAAGAACACTGAAGCTTTCTTT,-,TRBJ1-1,-,TRBV12-3/TRBV12-4
CSARRGSWADTQYF,TGCAGTGCTAGAAGGGGTAGTTGGGCAGATACGCAGTATTTT,few,TRBJ2-3,-,TRBV20-1